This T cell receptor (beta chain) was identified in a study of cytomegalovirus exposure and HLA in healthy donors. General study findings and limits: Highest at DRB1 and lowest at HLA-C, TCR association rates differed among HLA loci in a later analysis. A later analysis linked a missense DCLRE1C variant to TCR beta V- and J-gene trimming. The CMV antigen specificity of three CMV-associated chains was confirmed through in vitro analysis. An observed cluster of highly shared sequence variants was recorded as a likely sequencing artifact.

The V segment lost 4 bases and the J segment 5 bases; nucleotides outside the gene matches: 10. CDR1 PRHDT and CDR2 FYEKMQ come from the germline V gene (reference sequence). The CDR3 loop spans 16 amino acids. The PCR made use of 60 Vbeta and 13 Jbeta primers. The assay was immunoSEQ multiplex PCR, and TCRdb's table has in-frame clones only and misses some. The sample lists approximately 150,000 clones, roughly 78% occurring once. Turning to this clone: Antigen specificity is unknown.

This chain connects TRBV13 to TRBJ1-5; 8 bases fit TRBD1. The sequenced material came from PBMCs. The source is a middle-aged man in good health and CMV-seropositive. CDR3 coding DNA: TGTGCCAGCAGCTCTCGACAGGGGAGAGGTGATCAGCCCCAGCATTTT. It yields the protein CASSSRQGRGDQPQHF.